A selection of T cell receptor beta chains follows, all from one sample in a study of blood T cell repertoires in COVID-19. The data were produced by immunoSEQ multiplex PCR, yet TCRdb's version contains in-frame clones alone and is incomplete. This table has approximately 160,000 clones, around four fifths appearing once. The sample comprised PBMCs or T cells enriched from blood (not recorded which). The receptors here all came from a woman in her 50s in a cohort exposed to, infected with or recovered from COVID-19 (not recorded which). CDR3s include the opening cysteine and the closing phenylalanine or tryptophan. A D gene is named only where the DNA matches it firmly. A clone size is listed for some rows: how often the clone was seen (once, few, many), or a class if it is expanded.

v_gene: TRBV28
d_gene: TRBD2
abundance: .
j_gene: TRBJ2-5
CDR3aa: CASSLAGGLNEETQYF
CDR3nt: TGTGCCAGCAGTCTAGCGGGGGGGCTTAATGAGGAGACCCAGTACTTC

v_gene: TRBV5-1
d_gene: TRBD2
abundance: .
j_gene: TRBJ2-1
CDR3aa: CASSLVTSGGAFEQFF
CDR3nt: TGCGCCAGCAGCTTGGTGACTAGCGGGGGGGCCTTTGAGCAGTTCTTC

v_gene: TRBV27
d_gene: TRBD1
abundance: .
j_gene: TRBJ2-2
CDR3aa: CASFQGANTGELFF
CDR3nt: TGTGCCAGCTTCCAGGGGGCGAACACCGGGGAGCTGTTTTTT

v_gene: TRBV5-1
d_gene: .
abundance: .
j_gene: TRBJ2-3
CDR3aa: CASSWGGTGDTQYF
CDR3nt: TGCGCCAGCAGCTGGGGCGGAACGGGAGATACGCAGTATTTT

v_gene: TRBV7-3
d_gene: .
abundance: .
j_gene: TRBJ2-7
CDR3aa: CASSLNSGPSYEQYF
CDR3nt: TGTGCCAGCAGCTTAAACTCAGGGCCTTCGTACGAGCAGTACTTC

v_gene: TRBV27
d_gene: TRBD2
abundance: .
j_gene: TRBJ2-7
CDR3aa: CASSWTTSGRYEQYF
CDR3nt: TGTGCCAGCAGTTGGACCACTAGCGGGAGATACGAGCAGTACTTC

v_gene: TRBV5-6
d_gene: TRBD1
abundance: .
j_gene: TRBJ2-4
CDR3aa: CASSSTPGQGLNF
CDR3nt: TGTGCCAGCAGCTCCACCCCGGGACAGGGGCTGAACTTC

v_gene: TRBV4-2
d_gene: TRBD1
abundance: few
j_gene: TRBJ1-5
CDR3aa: CASSLGQGEQPQHF
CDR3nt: TGTGCCAGCAGCCTAGGACAGGGTGAACAGCCCCAGCATTTT

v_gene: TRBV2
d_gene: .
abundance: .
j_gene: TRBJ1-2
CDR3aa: CASSETEPQGYTF
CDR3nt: TGTGCCAGCAGTGAAACAGAGCCTCAGGGCTACACCTTC

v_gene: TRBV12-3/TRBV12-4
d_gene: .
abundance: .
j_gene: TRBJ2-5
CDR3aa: CASSFRVRETQYF
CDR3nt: TGTGCCAGCAGTTTCAGGGTACGGGAGACCCAGTACTTC

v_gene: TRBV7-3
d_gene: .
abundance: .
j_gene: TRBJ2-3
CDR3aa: CASSLLGDTQYF
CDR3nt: TGTGCCAGCAGCTTACTCGGGGATACGCAGTATTTT

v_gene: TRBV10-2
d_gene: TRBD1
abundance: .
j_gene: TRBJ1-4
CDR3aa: CASTEGQGGNEKLFF
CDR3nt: TGCGCCAGCACCGAAGGACAGGGGGGGAATGAAAAACTGTTTTTT

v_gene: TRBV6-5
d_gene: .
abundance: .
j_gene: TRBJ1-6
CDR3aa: CASSYENSPLHF
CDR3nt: TGTGCCAGCAGTTACGAGAACTCACCCCTCCACTTT

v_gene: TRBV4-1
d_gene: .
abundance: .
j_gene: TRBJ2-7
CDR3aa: CASSVVTPSGQGEQYF
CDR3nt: TGCGCCAGCAGCGTAGTGACCCCCAGCGGGCAAGGTGAGCAGTACTTC

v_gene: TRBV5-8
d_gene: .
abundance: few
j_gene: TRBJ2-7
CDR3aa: CASSRQGRGQYF
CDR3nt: TGTGCCAGCAGCCGACAGGGGAGGGGGCAGTACTTC

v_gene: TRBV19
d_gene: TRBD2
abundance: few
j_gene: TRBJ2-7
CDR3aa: CASSIGSGGFDNEQYF
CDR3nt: TGTGCCAGTAGTATTGGAAGCGGGGGGTTCGACAACGAGCAGTACTTC

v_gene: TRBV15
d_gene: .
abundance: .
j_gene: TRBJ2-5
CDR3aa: CATSRDRSGLETQYF
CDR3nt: TGTGCCACCAGCAGAGATCGTTCAGGGTTAGAGACCCAGTACTTC

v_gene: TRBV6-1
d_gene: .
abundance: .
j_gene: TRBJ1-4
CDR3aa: CASSSGDGGFEKLFF
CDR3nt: TGTGCCAGCAGTTCCGGGGATGGGGGGTTTGAAAAACTGTTTTTT

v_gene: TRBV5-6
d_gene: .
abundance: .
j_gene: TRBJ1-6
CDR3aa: CASSPTDSRSPLHF
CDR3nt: TGTGCCAGCAGCCCTACGGACAGTCGCTCACCCCTCCACTTT

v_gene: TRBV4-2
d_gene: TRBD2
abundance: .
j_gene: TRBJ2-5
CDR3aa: CASSRLAGERGETQYF
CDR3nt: TGTGCCAGCAGCCGACTAGCGGGGGAGAGGGGGGAGACCCAGTACTTC

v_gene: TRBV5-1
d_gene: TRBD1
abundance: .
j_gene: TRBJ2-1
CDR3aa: CASSLTGSGGIEQFF
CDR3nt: TGCGCCAGCAGCCTCACGGGATCAGGGGGCATCGAGCAGTTCTTC

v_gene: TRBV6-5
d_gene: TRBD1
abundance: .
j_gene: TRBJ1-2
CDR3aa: CASSRPDRGDGYTF
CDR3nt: TGTGCCAGCAGTCGCCCGGACAGGGGGGACGGCTACACCTTC

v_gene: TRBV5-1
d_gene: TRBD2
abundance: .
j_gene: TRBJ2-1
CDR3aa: CASSWGLAGANEQFF
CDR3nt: TGCGCCAGCAGCTGGGGACTAGCGGGAGCCAATGAGCAGTTCTTC

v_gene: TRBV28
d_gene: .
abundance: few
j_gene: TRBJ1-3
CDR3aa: CASSLEWSSGNTIYF
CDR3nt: TGTGCCAGCAGTCTAGAGTGGAGCTCTGGAAACACCATATATTTT

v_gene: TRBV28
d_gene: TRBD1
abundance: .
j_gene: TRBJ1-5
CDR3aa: CASSLSGRGREQPQHF
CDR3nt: TGTGCCAGCAGTTTATCGGGCAGGGGGCGAGAACAGCCCCAGCATTTT

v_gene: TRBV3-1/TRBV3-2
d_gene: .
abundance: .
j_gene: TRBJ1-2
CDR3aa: CASSQDSNYGYTF
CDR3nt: TGTGCCAGCAGCCAAGACAGTAACTATGGCTACACCTTC

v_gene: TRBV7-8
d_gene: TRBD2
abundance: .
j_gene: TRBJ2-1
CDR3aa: CASNGIPGWSGRRNEQFF
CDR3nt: TGTGCCAGCAACGGAATACCTGGTTGGAGCGGGAGGAGGAATGAGCAGTTCTTC

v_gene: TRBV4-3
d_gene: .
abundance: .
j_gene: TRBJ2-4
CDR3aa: CASSQDWGGSGIQYF
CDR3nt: TGCGCCAGCAGCCAAGATTGGGGGGGCTCGGGCATTCAGTACTTC

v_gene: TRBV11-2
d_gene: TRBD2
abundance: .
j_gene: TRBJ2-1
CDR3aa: CASSRGLAGVSYQFF
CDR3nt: TGTGCCAGCAGCAGGGGACTAGCGGGGGTGTCGTACCAGTTCTTC

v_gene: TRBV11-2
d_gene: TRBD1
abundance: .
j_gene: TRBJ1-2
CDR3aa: CASTSTGGDPLYDGYTF
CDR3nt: TGTGCCAGCACCAGTACAGGGGGCGATCCCCTCTACGATGGCTACACCTTC

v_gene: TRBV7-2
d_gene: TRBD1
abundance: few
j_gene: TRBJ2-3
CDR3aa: CASSSRTGGSSRTDTQYF
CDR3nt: TGTGCCAGCAGCTCTAGGACAGGGGGATCATCTCGCACAGATACGCAGTATTTT

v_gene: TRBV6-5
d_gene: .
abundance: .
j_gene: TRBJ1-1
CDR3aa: CASSYSIQNTEAFF
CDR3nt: TGTGCCAGCAGTTACTCTATACAGAACACTGAAGCTTTCTTT

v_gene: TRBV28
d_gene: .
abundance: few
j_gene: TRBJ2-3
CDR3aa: CASSFGVPGGDTQYF
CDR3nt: TGTGCCAGCAGTTTTGGGGTACCCGGGGGAGATACGCAGTATTTT

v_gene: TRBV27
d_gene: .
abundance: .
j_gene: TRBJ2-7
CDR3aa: CASSFGPGAYEQYF
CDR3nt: TGTGCCAGCAGTTTTGGTCCCGGAGCCTACGAGCAGTACTTC

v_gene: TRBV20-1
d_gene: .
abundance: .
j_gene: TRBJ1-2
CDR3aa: CSARQAMGYTF
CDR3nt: TGCAGTGCTAGACAGGCTATGGGCTACACCTTC

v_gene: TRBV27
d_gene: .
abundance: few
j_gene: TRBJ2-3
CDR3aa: CASSSRTDTQYF
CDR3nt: TGTGCCAGCAGTTCTCGCACAGATACGCAGTATTTT

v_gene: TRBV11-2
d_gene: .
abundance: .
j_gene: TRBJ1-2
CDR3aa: CASSLELNTYYGYTF
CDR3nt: TGTGCCAGCAGCTTAGAGTTAAACACCTACTATGGCTACACCTTC

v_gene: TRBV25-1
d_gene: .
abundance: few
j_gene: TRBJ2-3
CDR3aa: CASSSVRGGTQYF
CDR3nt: TGTGCCAGCTCCTCCGTGCGCGGCGGTACGCAGTATTTT

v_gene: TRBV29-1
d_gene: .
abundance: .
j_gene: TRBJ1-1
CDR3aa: CSVVTGGNANTEAFF
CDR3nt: TGCAGCGTTGTAACGGGGGGCAATGCGAACACTGAAGCTTTCTTT

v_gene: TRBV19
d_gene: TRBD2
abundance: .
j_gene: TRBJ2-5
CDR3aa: CASSISGGYAEETQYF
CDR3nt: TGTGCCAGTAGTATAAGCGGGGGATACGCGGAAGAGACCCAGTACTTC

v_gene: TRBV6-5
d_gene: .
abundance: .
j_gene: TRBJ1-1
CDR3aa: CASSYLGRRTEAFF
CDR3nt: TGTGCCAGCAGTTATTTGGGGAGGAGGACTGAAGCTTTCTTT

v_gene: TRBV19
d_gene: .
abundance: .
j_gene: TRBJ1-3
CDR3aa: CASSTGVRGNTIYF
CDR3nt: TGTGCCAGTAGTACGGGGGTTCGAGGAAACACCATATATTTT

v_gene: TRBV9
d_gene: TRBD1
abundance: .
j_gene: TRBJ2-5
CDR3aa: CASSVGIFNRGRIETQYF
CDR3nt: TGTGCCAGCAGCGTTGGTATTTTTAACAGGGGGCGTATCGAGACCCAGTACTTC

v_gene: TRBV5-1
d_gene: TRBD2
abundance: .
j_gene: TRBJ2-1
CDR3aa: CASSPPTGEGDEQFF
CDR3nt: TGCGCCAGCAGCCCACCTACGGGGGAGGGCGATGAGCAGTTCTTC

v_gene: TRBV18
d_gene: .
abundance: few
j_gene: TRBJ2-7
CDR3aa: CASSQGENYEQYF
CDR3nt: TGTGCCAGCTCACAGGGGGAGAACTACGAGCAGTACTTC

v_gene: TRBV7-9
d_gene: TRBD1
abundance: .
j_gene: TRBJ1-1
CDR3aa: CASSLRTGGPNTEAFF
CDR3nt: TGTGCCAGCAGCTTGAGGACAGGGGGGCCGAACACTGAAGCTTTCTTT

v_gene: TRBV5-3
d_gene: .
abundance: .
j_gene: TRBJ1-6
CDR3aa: CARSLAGQLVSYNSPLHF
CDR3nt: TGTGCCAGAAGCTTGGCCGGACAGCTTGTCTCCTATAATTCACCCCTCCACTTT

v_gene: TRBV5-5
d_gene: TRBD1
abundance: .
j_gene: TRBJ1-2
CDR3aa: CASSLFGQVFSYGYTF
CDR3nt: TGTGCCAGCAGCCTCTTCGGACAGGTGTTTTCCTATGGCTACACCTTC

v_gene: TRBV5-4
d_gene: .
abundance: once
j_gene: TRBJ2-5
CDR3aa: CASSAGTQGRETQYF
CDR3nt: TGTGCCAGCAGCGCAGGGACACAGGGCAGGGAGACCCAGTACTTC

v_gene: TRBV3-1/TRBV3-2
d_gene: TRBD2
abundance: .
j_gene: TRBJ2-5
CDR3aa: CASSLRTSGRSETQYF
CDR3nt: TGTGCCAGCAGCCTTAGGACTAGCGGGAGGTCAGAGACCCAGTACTTC

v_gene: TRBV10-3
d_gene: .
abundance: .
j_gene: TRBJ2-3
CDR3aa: CAISVGATSTDTQYF
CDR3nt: TGTGCCATCAGTGTCGGAGCAACTAGCACAGATACGCAGTATTTT

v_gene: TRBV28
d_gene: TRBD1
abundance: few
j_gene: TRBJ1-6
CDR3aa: CASSFFSGQGLSFRSPLHF
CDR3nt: TGTGCCAGCAGTTTCTTTTCCGGACAGGGTTTATCTTTTCGTTCACCCCTCCACTTT

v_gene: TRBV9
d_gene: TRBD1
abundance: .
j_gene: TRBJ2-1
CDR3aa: CASSPSGTANNEQFF
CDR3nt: TGTGCCAGCAGCCCCTCCGGGACAGCTAACAATGAGCAGTTCTTC

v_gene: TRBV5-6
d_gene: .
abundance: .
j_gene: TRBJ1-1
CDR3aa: CASSPDTFTEAFF
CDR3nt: TGTGCCAGCAGCCCGGACACGTTTACTGAAGCTTTCTTT

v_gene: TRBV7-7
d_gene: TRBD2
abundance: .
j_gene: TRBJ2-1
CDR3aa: CASSLVAGEYNEQFF
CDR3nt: TGTGCTAGCAGCTTAGTGGCGGGGGAATACAATGAGCAGTTCTTC